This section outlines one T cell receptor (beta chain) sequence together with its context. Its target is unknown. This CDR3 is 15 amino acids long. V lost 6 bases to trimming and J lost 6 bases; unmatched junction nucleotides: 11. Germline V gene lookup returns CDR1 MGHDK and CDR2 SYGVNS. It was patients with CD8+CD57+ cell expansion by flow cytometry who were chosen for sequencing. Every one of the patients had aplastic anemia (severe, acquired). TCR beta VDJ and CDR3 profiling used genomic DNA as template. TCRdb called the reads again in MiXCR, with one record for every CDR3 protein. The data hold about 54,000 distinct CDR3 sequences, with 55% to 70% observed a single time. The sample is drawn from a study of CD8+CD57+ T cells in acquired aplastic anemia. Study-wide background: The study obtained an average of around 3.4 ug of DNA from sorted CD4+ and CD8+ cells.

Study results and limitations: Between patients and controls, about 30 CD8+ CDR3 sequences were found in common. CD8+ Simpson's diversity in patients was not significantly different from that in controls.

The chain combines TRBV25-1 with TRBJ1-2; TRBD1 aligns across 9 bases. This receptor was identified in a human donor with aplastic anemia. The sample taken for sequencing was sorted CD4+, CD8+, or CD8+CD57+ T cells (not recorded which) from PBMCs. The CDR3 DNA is TGTGCCAGCAGGCCCCCCGACCGGGACAGGGATGGCTACACCTTC. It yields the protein CASRPPDRDRDGYTF.